This entry is about one T cell receptor beta chain. Method: immunoSEQ multiplex PCR; TCRdb's copy keeps in-frame clones and lacks some. The table has 160,000 or so clones, 90% to 95% seen once; the top ten hold over 6.5%. V shed 4 bases and J shed 1 base, with 10 bases lying between them. CDR3 length: 14 residues. Germline-derived CDR1 and CDR2 are SGHTA and FQGNSA. The record originates from a study of control samples from healthy donors and cancer patients. The receptor's source is a woman in her thirties or forties in good health. Specimen: blood. The V call is TRBV7-2, the J call TRBJ1-1; D gene uncertain. The CDR3 is CASSYYRGNTEAFF. The CDR3 DNA reads as TGTGCCAGCAGCTATTACCGGGGGAACACTGAAGCTTTCTTT.